Only a few counts were recorded for the clone carrying this TCR beta chain. The entry originates in a study of blood T cells in healthy people across ages. It was with a sample-barcoded 5' primer and a J-beta primer mix that a second PCR of about 6 to 12 cycles was run. Via MiXCR, TCRdb re-called the 5' RACE reads, giving one row per CDR3 protein. The sample yields fewer than 1 million distinct CDR3 sequences, under 45% seen once. The sequence derives from a man aged 60-69 years in good health. Sequenced: blood.

The CDR3 DNA is TGTGCCAGCAGTCCCTCGGGACAGGGGCGCGAAAACAGGGACTACACCTTC. Its translation is CASSPSGQGRENRDYTF. V is TRBV28 and J is TRBJ1-2, with 10 bases that match TRBD1. The CDR3 length is 17 residues. With V trimmed by 5 bases and J by 10 bases, 19 bases remained unmatched. The germline V gene has CDR1 MDHEN and CDR2 SYDVKM.